The 26 T cell receptor beta chains below come from one sample, sequenced in a study of human T cells and chemical hapten exposure. TCRdb called the RACE reads again in MiXCR, with one record for every CDR3 protein. The sample lists tens of thousands of distinct CDR3 sequences, roughly 6.7% seen once, with more than 1.5% in the top ten. Time point described: pre-sensitization, week 0. Treatment here: therapeutic diphenylcyclopropenone sensitization with weekly scalp DPC. Specimen: whole blood, collected in connection with sensitization to the hapten diphenylcyclopropenone (DPC). These receptor sequences come from a woman aged 25 to 45 with alopecia areata. Some clones in this sample may be carry-over from other donors' samples.

This clonotype has more than one count but fewer than ten. The chain has TRBV20-1 and TRBJ1-4; the D gene is possibly TRBD1 (6 bases). CDR1 is DFQATT, CDR2 SNEGSKA, per germline (reference sequence). Trimming shortened V by 0 bases and J by 3 bases, and 11 bases separated the two germline ends. The length of the CDR3 is 15 residues. DNA of the CDR3: TGCAGTGCTAGAGATGGGAGGGGGGCTAATGAAAAACTGTTTTTT. Its protein product is CSARDGRGANEKLFF.

A few counts support this clonotype. The chain combines TRBV5-4 with TRBJ2-5; 14 nucleotides agree with TRBD2. After removal of 3 bases from V and 2 bases from J, the junction contained 6 bases not matched to a gene. The CDR3 consists of 17 residues. The V gene's germline CDR1 is SGHNT and CDR2 YYREEE (reference sequence). The CDR3, as DNA: TGTGCCAGCAGCTCTGGACTAGCGGGGGGCCCACAAGAGACCCAGTACTTC. Encoded protein: CASSSGLAGGPQETQYF.

Here the CDR3 DNA reads TGTGCCAGCAGCGAGACTAGCGGGGGTAATGAGCAGTTCTTC. Its protein is CASSETSGGNEQFF. This chain joins TRBV11-2 and TRBJ2-1; 12 nucleotides line up with TRBD2. The CDR3 length is 14 residues. V trimming: 5 bases; J trimming: 7 bases; junction bases outside the gene matches: 3. CDR1 is SGHAT, CDR2 FQNNGV, per germline.

This clonotype was recorded at least ten times. The V call is TRBV7-3, the J call TRBJ2-1; D uncertain. From germline, CDR1 is SGHTA and CDR2 FQGTGA. Deletions cut 5 bases from V and 7 bases from J, with 12 bases between. The CDR3 is 13 amino acids. CDR3 in amino acids: CASSGRLENEQFF. The CDR3 DNA is TGTGCCAGCAGCGGGCGGCTAGAGAATGAGCAGTTCTTC.

This clonotype was counted ten times or more. The V gene is TRBV6-5, the J gene TRBJ1-1; D remains unclear. CDR3 length equals 14 residues. Germline V lookup: CDR1 MNHEY, CDR2 SVGAGI. Trimming shortened V by 4 bases and J by 3 bases, and 12 bases separated the two germline ends. The chain's CDR3 is CASSSSAVDTEAFF. CDR3 bases: TGTGCCAGCAGTTCCTCCGCCGTAGACACTGAAGCTTTCTTT.

In this sample, this clonotype turned up many times. The chain recombines TRBV12-3 or TRBV12-4 with TRBJ2-1; 8 bases fit TRBD2. After removal of 6 bases from V and 0 bases from J, the junction contained 16 bases not matched to a gene. CDR3 length equals 19 residues. The CDR3: CASSPGRLARQSSYNEQFF. DNA of the CDR3: TGTGCCAGCAGCCCTGGGAGACTAGCGAGGCAAAGCTCCTACAATGAGCAGTTCTTC.

In its sample, this clonotype was seen many times. The rearrangement joins TRBV18 to TRBJ1-1; 7 bases align to TRBD1. CDR1 and CDR2 (germline): KGHSH, LQKENI. The CDR3 has 14 amino acids. With 3 bases clipped from V and 6 bases from J, the junction kept 7 bases outside the gene matches. This CDR3 reads CASSPRQGVAEAFF. CDR3 nucleotide sequence: TGTGCCAGCTCACCTCGACAGGGTGTCGCTGAAGCTTTCTTT.

Concerning this clonotype: A much larger clone lies one base from this, so it may be a read error. V gene TRBV12-3 or TRBV12-4 combines with J gene TRBJ1-5; D unresolved. V lost 4 bases to trimming and J lost 3 bases, with 7 bases between them. The CDR3 is made up of 13 amino acids. DNA for the CDR3: TGTGCCAGCAGTTGTGCCAACAATCAGCCCCAGCATTTT. Translation: CASSCANNQPQHF.

This clonotype was seen repeatedly, ten times or more. The chain has TRBV6-2 or TRBV6-3 and TRBJ2-2, with D perhaps given as TRBD1 or TRBD2 (5 bases each). The V end lost 10 bases, the J end lost 4 bases, and 19 bases lay between the germline ends. CDR1 and CDR2 from the germline V gene are MNHEY and SVGEGT. This CDR3 has 15 residues. The CDR3 reads CATSPQGAGTGELFF. CDR3 nucleotides: TGTGCCACCTCGCCCCAGGGCGCGGGCACCGGGGAGCTGTTTTTT.

About this clonotype itself: This may stem from a read error, because a much larger clone lies one nucleotide away. The CDR3 DNA reads as TGTGCCAGCAGTTCTAGCGGGTGTGACTACGAGCAGTACTTC. Its protein product is CASSSSGCDYEQYF. The chain combines TRBV12-3 or TRBV12-4 with TRBJ2-7, with TRBD2 matching 8 bases. The CDR3 consists of 14 residues. The V gene end was trimmed by 4 bases and the J gene end by 3 bases; junction bases not matched to a gene: 5.

The CDR3 here is CSARVRGNYGYTF. CDR3 DNA: TGCAGTGCTAGAGTGAGGGGAAACTATGGCTACACCTTC. This sequence joins TRBV20-1 and TRBJ1-2; a weak D match, TRBD1 (5 bases). Trimming cost V 1 base and J 2 bases, with 8 bases left between them. Germline V gives CDR1 DFQATT, CDR2 SNEGSKA (reference sequence). The CDR3 has 13 residues.

This clonotype was seen at least ten times. The chain carries TRBV28 and TRBJ1-4; D remains unclear. The CDR3 loop spans 13 amino acids. CDR1 is MDHEN, CDR2 SYDVKM, per germline. The V end lost 3 bases, the J end lost 8 bases, and 10 bases lay between the germline ends. The CDR3 DNA reads TGTGCCAGCAGTTTGGCCCAGGACGAAAAACTGTTTTTT. Amino acid sequence: CASSLAQDEKLFF.

The table lists this clonotype with many counts. The chain has TRBV6-5 and TRBJ2-5; 9 nucleotides match TRBD1. The ends lost 0 bases at V and 5 bases at J; junction bases unmatched: 10. The CDR3 is 17 amino acids. From germline, CDR1 is MNHEY and CDR2 SVGAGI. CDR3 residues: CASSYSGNRGRRETQYF. CDR3 bases: TGTGCCAGCAGTTACTCAGGGAACAGGGGGCGCAGGGAGACCCAGTACTTC.

This clonotype was detected many times. The V and J genes are TRBV24-1 and TRBJ2-5; D unclear. Germline V gives CDR1 KGHDR, CDR2 SFDVKD. The V and J ends lost 3 bases and 1 base respectively, with 2 bases between them. The CDR3 consists of 12 residues. CDR3 residues: CATSDPQETQYF. The CDR3 coding sequence is TGTGCCACCAGTGATCCCCAAGAGACCCAGTACTTC.

This clonotype was counted only a few times. One end of the junction is discordant with germline, which a read error may explain. The chain couples TRBV6-5 to TRBJ1-3; 11 bases line up with TRBD1. The CDR3 extends over 13 amino acids. In germline, CDR1 is MNHEY, CDR2 SVGAGI. The CDR3 spells CASSYRGDRGCVF. The CDR3 bases are TGTGCCAGCAGTTACCGCGGGGACAGGGGGTGCGTCTTT.

In this sample, this clonotype turned up many times. The chain has TRBV12-3 or TRBV12-4 and TRBJ1-1; D not certain. This CDR3 region has 16 residues. V was pared by 6 bases and J by 2 bases, with 19 bases between. In nucleotides, the CDR3 is TGTGCCAGCAGCCGAGAAAGCCCGTATACCAACACTGAAGCTTTCTTT. As protein: CASSRESPYTNTEAFF.

The table lists this clonotype with many counts. J is TRBJ2-6 and V is TRBV7-2, with TRBD2 matching 8 bases. This CDR3 comprises 17 residues. Trimming removed 1 base from V and 1 base from J; junction bases left unmatched: 3. Germline V lookup: CDR1 SGHTA, CDR2 FQGNSA. CDR3 amino acids: CASSLDLAGSGANVLTF. CDR3 bases: TGTGCCAGCAGCTTAGACTTAGCGGGGTCTGGGGCCAACGTCCTGACTTTC.

This clonotype has a handful of counts. The genes are TRBV20-1 and TRBJ1-4, with TRBD1 identical over 8 bases. CDR1 and CDR2 from the germline V gene are DFQATT and SNEGSKA (reference sequence). After removal of 5 bases from V and 2 bases from J, the junction contained 4 bases not matched to a gene. CDR3 length: 14 residues. In DNA, the CDR3 is TGCAGTGCTGACAGGGGTTGGACTAATGAAAAACTGTTTTTT. Protein product: CSADRGWTNEKLFF.

There are a few counts of this clonotype. The J gene is TRBJ2-4, the V gene TRBV7-8; D remains unclear. Germline V lookup: CDR1 SGHVS, CDR2 FQNEAQ. Trimming removed 5 bases at V and 0 bases at J, with 5 bases between. The CDR3 runs 13 residues. CDR3 coding DNA: TGTGCCAGCAGCCTATTAGCCAAAAACATTCAGTACTTC. As protein: CASSLLAKNIQYF.

In its sample, this clonotype was seen many times. The chain uses TRBV7-2 and TRBJ1-3, with unresolved D. Trimming stripped 2 bases from V and 2 bases from J, with 7 bases between. The CDR3 contains 14 residues. CDR1 is SGHTA and CDR2 is FQGNSA in the germline V gene. The CDR3 DNA is TGTGCCAGCAGCTTAATGGGTACTGGAAACACCATATATTTT. Translation: CASSLMGTGNTIYF.

This clonotype was found many times. The chain employs TRBV19 and TRBJ2-5; 9 positions match TRBD1. The CDR3 length is 14 residues. Germline CDR1 reads LNHDA; CDR2 reads SQIVND (reference sequence). V lost 5 bases to trimming and J lost 3 bases; unmatched junction nucleotides: 4. The CDR3 nucleotides read TGTGCCAGTAGTCCATGGACAGGGGAAGAGACCCAGTACTTC. It yields the protein CASSPWTGEETQYF. The full variable domain, its missing parts supplied by reference TRBV19 and TRBJ2-5, is DGGITQSPKYLFRKEGQNVTLSCEQNLNHDAMYWYRQDPGQGLRLIYYSQIVNDFQKGDIAEGYSVSREKKESFPLTVTSAQKNPTAFYLCASSPWTGEETQYFGPGTRLLVL.

This clonotype was found many times. The V and J genes are TRBV2 and TRBJ1-5; 7 nucleotides align to TRBD1. Per germline, CDR1 SNHLY and CDR2 FYNNEI. The CDR3 contains 14 residues. V gave up 6 bases and J gave up 4 bases; unmatched junction bases: 6. CDR3 amino acids: CASSPGTVNQPQHF. The CDR3, as DNA: TGTGCCAGCAGCCCCGGGACAGTTAATCAGCCCCAGCATTTT.

This clonotype was seen at least ten times. The V call is TRBV12-3 or TRBV12-4, the J call TRBJ1-1; no clear D. CDR3 size: 14 residues. V was shortened by 3 bases and J by 0 bases, with 8 bases between the two germline ends. CDR3 region: CASSFRDMNTEAFF. DNA of the CDR3: TGTGCCAGCAGTTTCCGTGACATGAACACTGAAGCTTTCTTT.

This clonotype was observed many times. This sequence joins TRBV29-1 and TRBJ1-1; 7 nucleotides align to TRBD1. CDR1 and CDR2 from the germline V gene are SQVTM and ANQGSEA. The CDR3 has 12 amino acids. Losses at the gene ends were 6 bases for V and 2 bases for J; bases not matched to a gene: 3. The CDR3: CSVDRDNTEAFF. CDR3 sequence (DNA): TGCAGCGTCGACAGGGACAACACTGAAGCTTTCTTT. Combining the CDR3 with reference TRBV29-1 and TRBJ1-1 gives the whole variable domain SAVISQKPSRDICQRGTSLTIQCQVDSQVTMMFWYRQQPGQSLTLIATANQGSEATYESGFVIDKFPISRPNLTFSTLTVSNMSPEDSSIYLCSVDRDNTEAFFGQGTRLTVV.

This clonotype was detected a few times. The J gene is TRBJ1-1, the V gene TRBV20-1; the D gene is possibly TRBD1 (6 bases). The germline CDR1 and CDR2 sequences are DFQATT and SNEGSKA (reference sequence). The V end lost 0 bases, the J end lost 6 bases, and 11 bases lay between the germline ends. The CDR3 sequence is 13 residues long. The CDR3 loop is CSARDVWTAEAFF. In DNA form, the CDR3 reads TGCAGTGCTAGAGATGTTTGGACAGCTGAAGCTTTCTTT.

This clonotype appeared a few times. The chain is built from TRBV19 and TRBJ2-1; D is perhaps TRBD2 (6 bases). Germline V lookup: CDR1 LNHDA, CDR2 SQIVND (reference sequence). This CDR3 comprises 16 residues. Trimming took 4 bases from V and 1 from J, leaving 14 bases between them. The chain's CDR3 is CASSSGQGRSYNEQFF. CDR3 bases: TGTGCCAGTAGTAGCGGTCAAGGGAGGTCCTACAATGAGCAGTTCTTC.